Listed here are 30 T cell receptor beta chains from one sample, sequenced in a study of T cell responses to AZD1222 COVID-19 vaccine. Sequenced by immunoSEQ multiplex PCR; TCRdb stores in-frame clones only, minus some. The sample lists fewer than 150,000 clones, around 90% occurring once. This specimen consisted of peripheral blood, obtained on day 0 of AZD1222 vaccination. Receptor source: an adult in good health.

The V gene is TRBV3-1 (or the pseudogene TRBV3-2), the J gene TRBJ2-3, with TRBD2 matching over 9 bases. Per germline, CDR1 LGHDT and CDR2 YNNKEL (reference sequence). The CDR3 totals 16 residues. Trimming took 3 bases from V and 6 from J; bases not matched to a gene: 10. The CDR3 spells CASSHRGAGGIDTQYF. The CDR3 DNA sequence: TGTGCCAGCAGCCACCGCGGCGCGGGGGGGATCGATACGCAGTATTTT.

The V and J genes are TRBV19 and TRBJ1-2, with unresolved D. Looked up from germline, CDR1 is LNHDA and CDR2 is SQIVND (reference sequence). Trimming pared 9 bases from V and 5 bases from J, leaving 10 bases between. The CDR3 is 11 amino acids. The CDR3 nucleotides are TGTGCCAGCCGATCCCATTATGGCTACACCTTC. Its translation is CASRSHYGYTF. Based on the CDR3 plus reference TRBV19 and TRBJ1-2, the full variable domain is DGGITQSPKYLFRKEGQNVTLSCEQNLNHDAMYWYRQDPGQGLRLIYYSQIVNDFQKGDIAEGYSVSREKKESFPLTVTSAQKNPTAFYLCASRSHYGYTFGSGTRLTVV.

The V gene is TRBV7-2, the J gene TRBJ2-2; 13 bases are a match to TRBD2. The CDR3 is made up of 18 amino acids. The germline CDR1 and CDR2 sequences are SGHTA and FQGNSA. The ends lost 6 bases at V and 2 bases at J; junction bases unmatched: 9. DNA for the CDR3: TGTGCCAGCAGTCGAAGACTAGCGGGGGGACTTAACACCGGGGAGCTGTTTTTT. Its protein is CASSRRLAGGLNTGELFF.

V usage is TRBV6-2 or TRBV6-3 and J usage is TRBJ1-3; D gene unclear. The CDR3 runs 14 residues. The germline V and J ends were trimmed by 2 bases and 4 bases, with 9 bases remaining between them. Looked up from germline, CDR1 is MNHEY and CDR2 is SVGEGT. CDR3 loop: CASSYTGYGNTIYF. DNA of the CDR3: TGTGCCAGCAGTTACACCGGGTACGGAAACACCATATATTTT.

The chain links TRBV18 to TRBJ2-3; no clear D gene. The CDR3 has 18 amino acids. The V end lost 4 bases, the J end lost 0 bases, and 20 bases lay between the germline ends. Germline CDR1 KGHSH, CDR2 LQKENI. In DNA, the CDR3 is TGTGCCAGCTCACGTCAGGACCTACTCCTCGATAGCACAGATACGCAGTATTTT. It is translated as CASSRQDLLLDSTDTQYF.

The chain has TRBV4-2 and TRBJ1-6; D ambiguous. The CDR3 has 15 amino acids. V shed 5 bases and J shed 8 bases, with 16 bases lying between them. Germline CDR1 is LGHNA and CDR2 is YNFKEQ. The CDR3 DNA reads as TGTGCCAGCAGCGAGACGGCCAGATCCCATTCACCCCTCCACTTT. Its translation: CASSETARSHSPLHF.

The chain uses TRBV7-9 and TRBJ2-3, with 14 nucleotides matching TRBD2. Germline-derived CDR1 and CDR2 are SEHNR and FQNEAQ (reference sequence). The CDR3 is 17 residues long. The junction had 4 bases not matched to a gene; V was cut back by 3 bases and J by 2 bases. The CDR3 loop reads CASSFGTSGGSTDTQYF. The CDR3 bases are TGTGCCAGCAGCTTCGGGACTAGCGGGGGCTCCACAGATACGCAGTATTTT.

The V and J genes are TRBV14 and TRBJ2-2; D not resolved. The CDR3 runs to 13 residues. Germline lookup yields CDR1 SGHDN and CDR2 FVKESK. V lost 4 bases, J lost 2 bases, and 5 bases lay in between. The CDR3: CASSPLNTGELFF. In nucleotides, the CDR3 is TGTGCCAGCAGCCCCTTAAACACCGGGGAGCTGTTTTTT.

This chain links TRBV2 with TRBJ1-2; D gene unclear. The germline V and J ends were trimmed by 5 bases and 7 bases, with 17 bases remaining between them. Looked up from germline, CDR1 is SNHLY and CDR2 is FYNNEI. The CDR3 runs to 14 residues. The CDR3 loop is CASSPLAGRRGYTF. The DNA for the CDR3 is TGTGCCAGCAGTCCCTTGGCCGGACGGCGTGGCTACACCTTC.

CDR3 DNA: TGTGCCAGCACGGCGGACGGAAACACCATATATTTT. It is translated as CASTADGNTIYF. The chain links TRBV6-5 to TRBJ1-3; D not resolved. Looked up from germline, CDR1 is MNHEY and CDR2 is SVGAGI. Between the trimmed V and J ends, which lost 7 bases and 4 bases, there was a span of 8 bases. The length of the CDR3 is 12 residues.

The J gene is TRBJ2-3, the V gene TRBV5-4; a weak D match, TRBD2 (5 bases). Germline CDR1 SGHNT, CDR2 YYREEE (reference sequence). V gave up 1 base and J gave up 5 bases, with 14 bases separating them. CDR3 size: 15 residues. The CDR3 reads CASSLKLAGEDTQYF. Written as DNA, the CDR3 is TGTGCCAGCAGCTTGAAGCTAGCCGGTGAAGATACGCAGTATTTT.

The rearrangement joins TRBV19 to TRBJ2-5; 14 nucleotides agree with TRBD2. Trimming removed 7 bases from V and 5 bases from J; junction bases left unmatched: 12. CDR3 length: 17 amino acids. Germline CDR1 is LNHDA and CDR2 is SQIVND (reference sequence). CDR3 loop: CASIGTSGGRSVETQYF. CDR3 nucleotides: TGTGCCAGTATCGGGACTAGCGGGGGCCGCTCCGTGGAGACCCAGTACTTC.

The chain links TRBV27 to TRBJ2-7, with D possibly TRBD2 on 6 matching bases. Germline CDR1 reads MNHEY; CDR2 reads SMNVEV (reference sequence). The CDR3 consists of 14 residues. Trimming left V 3 bases short and J 2 bases short, with 11 bases between. CDR3 region: CASSLEGGTYEQYF. DNA for the CDR3: TGTGCCAGCAGTTTGGAGGGTGGAACCTACGAGCAGTACTTC.

J is TRBJ1-2 and V is TRBV25-1; 7 bases are a match to TRBD1. Trimming removed 4 bases from V and 0 bases from J; junction bases left unmatched: 5. This CDR3 comprises 15 residues. Germline-derived CDR1 and CDR2 are MGHDK and SYGVNS. In nucleotides, the CDR3 is TGTGCCAGCAGTGGACAGGGTGGAGCTAACTATGGCTACACCTTC. Protein: CASSGQGGANYGYTF.

The chain recombines TRBV12-3 or TRBV12-4 with TRBJ1-1; D remains ambiguous. This CDR3 has 13 amino acids. Trimming removed 4 bases from V and 0 bases from J, with 6 bases in between. The CDR3 is CASSYRLNTEAFF. CDR3 DNA: TGTGCCAGCAGTTATAGATTGAACACTGAAGCTTTCTTT.

This clone has a handful of counts. The V and J genes are TRBV30 and TRBJ1-5; D is undetermined. CDR1 is GTSNPN and CDR2 is SVGIG in the germline V gene (reference sequence). V was cut by 3 bases and J by 7 bases, with 13 bases left in between. The CDR3 has 13 amino acids. Here the CDR3 reads CAWSGSGGQPQHF. As DNA, the CDR3 is TGTGCCTGGAGCGGCTCGGGAGGGCAGCCCCAGCATTTT.

The chain recombines TRBV30 with TRBJ1-1; 9 nucleotides match TRBD1. CDR3 size: 13 residues. V trimming: 5 bases; J trimming: 2 bases; junction bases outside the gene matches: 3. In germline, CDR1 is GTSNPN, CDR2 SVGIG (reference sequence). CDR3 coding DNA: TGTGCCTGGCAACAGGGGGCCAACACTGAAGCTTTCTTT. Translating it yields CAWQQGANTEAFF. The full variable domain, its missing parts supplied by reference TRBV30 and TRBJ1-1, is SQTIHQWPATLVQPVGSPLSLECTVEGTSNPNLYWYRQAAGRGLQLLFYSVGIGQISSEVPQNLSASRPQDRQFILSSKKLLLSDSGFYLCAWQQGANTEAFFGQGTRLTVV.

The V gene is TRBV12-5, the J gene TRBJ1-3, with D possibly matching TRBD1 (5 bases). V was clipped by 0 bases and J by 5 bases, with 11 bases between them. The germline V gene encodes CDR1 LGHNT and CDR2 FRNRAP. This CDR3 region has 15 residues. Here the CDR3 DNA reads TGTGCTAGTGGTTTGGTAGTGGGGGAAAGAAACACCATATATTTT. Encoded protein: CASGLVVGERNTIYF.

This chain links TRBV15 with TRBJ1-4, with 7 bases aligning to TRBD1. Germline loops: CDR1 LNHNV, CDR2 YYDKDF (reference sequence). The trim removed 5 bases at V and 7 bases at J, leaving 7 bases unmatched. The CDR3 spans 14 residues. The CDR3 sequence is CATSRQGKGEKLFF. The CDR3 nucleotides are TGTGCCACCAGCCGACAGGGAAAGGGTGAAAAACTGTTTTTT.

CDR3 sequence reads: CASSIPQGAIYEQYF. The CDR3 DNA reads TGTGCCAGTAGTATCCCGCAGGGGGCTATCTACGAGCAGTACTTC. The J gene is TRBJ2-7, the V gene TRBV19; 8 nucleotides line up with TRBD1. Germline-derived CDR1 and CDR2 are LNHDA and SQIVND (reference sequence). CDR3 length: 15 residues. V shed 3 bases, J shed 3 bases, and the junction held 7 bases outside the gene matches.

The chain couples TRBV15 to TRBJ2-1; 12 bases are a match to TRBD2. Germline V gene lookup returns CDR1 LNHNV and CDR2 YYDKDF (reference sequence). CDR3 length equals 16 residues. The ends lost 1 base at V and 7 bases at J; junction bases unmatched: 5. CDR3 loop: CATSRGGLAGGNEQFF. CDR3 nucleotide sequence: TGTGCCACCAGCAGAGGGGGGCTAGCGGGAGGGAATGAGCAGTTCTTC.

CDR3 sequence (DNA): TGTGGTAGCGGATTCACAGATACGCAGTATTTT. As protein: CGSGFTDTQYF. The genes are TRBV30 and TRBJ2-3; tentative D call: TRBD2 (6 bases). Per the germline V gene, CDR1 is GTSNPN and CDR2 is SVGIG (reference sequence). The CDR3 has 11 residues.

This clone has only a few counts. The V and J genes are TRBV21-1 and TRBJ1-3. TRBV21-1 is listed as a pseudogene. The CDR3 contains 13 residues. CDR3 protein: CASSKVGGHTIYF. The CDR3, as DNA: TGTGCCAGCAGCAAAGTCGGCGGGCACACCATATATTTT.

The chain employs TRBV7-8 and TRBJ1-6; D not resolved. CDR1 and CDR2 from the germline V gene are SGHVS and FQNEAQ. This CDR3 has 15 amino acids. The V and J ends lost 0 bases and 6 bases respectively, with 9 bases between them. CDR3 sequence: CASSLATVGNSPLHF. The CDR3, as DNA: TGTGCCAGCAGCTTAGCCACCGTGGGTAATTCACCCCTCCACTTT.

V is TRBV5-1 and J is TRBJ2-1; D may be TRBD1 (7 bases). Per germline, CDR1 SGHRS and CDR2 YFSETQ. Trimming took off 3 bases at V and 8 bases at J, with 18 bases between the two ends. The CDR3 has 15 residues. CDR3 sequence: CASSSRGQPSDEQFF. For the CDR3, the DNA is TGCGCCAGCAGCTCGCGGGGACAGCCCTCGGATGAGCAGTTCTTC.

The rearrangement uses TRBV3-1 (or the pseudogene TRBV3-2) and TRBJ1-2; D is perhaps TRBD1 (6 bases). CDR1 is LGHDT and CDR2 is YNNKEL in the germline V gene (reference sequence). This CDR3 is built from 17 residues. V was shortened by 2 bases and J by 5 bases, with 21 bases between the two germline ends. The CDR3 is CASSQIEGAGAEYGYTF. As DNA, the CDR3 is TGTGCCAGCAGCCAAATAGAAGGGGCAGGGGCAGAGTATGGCTACACCTTC.

The rearrangement uses TRBV19 and TRBJ2-2, with D possibly called TRBD1 or TRBD2 (5 bases each). CDR3 length: 13 residues. Deletions cut 0 bases from V and 13 bases from J, with 12 bases between. Per the germline V gene, CDR1 is LNHDA and CDR2 is SQIVND (reference sequence). The DNA for the CDR3 is TGTGCCAGTAGTATAGACCGGGACCAGGGGCTGTTTTTT. Its protein is CASSIDRDQGLFF. Supplemented by reference TRBV19 and TRBJ2-2, the full variable domain reads DGGITQSPKYLFRKEGQNVTLSCEQNLNHDAMYWYRQDPGQGLRLIYYSQIVNDFQKGDIAEGYSVSREKKESFPLTVTSAQKNPTAFYLCASSIDRDQGLFFGEGSRLTVL.

The rearrangement links TRBV7-7 to TRBJ2-7; the match to TRBD2 covers 8 bases. From germline, CDR1 is SSHAT and CDR2 FNYEAQ (reference sequence). Trimming at V came to 5 bases and at J to 4 bases, leaving 4 bases not matched to a gene. The CDR3 consists of 13 residues. The CDR3, as DNA: TGTGCCAGCAGCAGCGGGGGAAGTTACGAGCAGTACTTC. It is translated as CASSSGGSYEQYF.

This chain joins TRBV19 and TRBJ2-5; a possible D gene is TRBD2 (5 bases). The CDR3 runs to 14 residues. V was shortened by 6 bases and J by 4 bases, with 15 bases between the two germline ends. Looked up from germline, CDR1 is LNHDA and CDR2 is SQIVND (reference sequence). CDR3 DNA sequence: TGTGCCAGTAGCCGGGGTCAGGAGCCAGAGACCCAGTACTTC. This codes for CASSRGQEPETQYF.

The chain employs TRBV18 and TRBJ2-7; TRBD1 aligns across 9 bases. This CDR3 comprises 15 residues. V lost 3 bases, J lost 7 bases, and 10 bases stayed unmatched. Germline-derived CDR1 and CDR2 are KGHSH and LQKENI. DNA of the CDR3: TGTGCCAGCTCACCGGGGACAGGGCCCCAGGGGGAGCAGTACTTC. Translating gives CASSPGTGPQGEQYF.